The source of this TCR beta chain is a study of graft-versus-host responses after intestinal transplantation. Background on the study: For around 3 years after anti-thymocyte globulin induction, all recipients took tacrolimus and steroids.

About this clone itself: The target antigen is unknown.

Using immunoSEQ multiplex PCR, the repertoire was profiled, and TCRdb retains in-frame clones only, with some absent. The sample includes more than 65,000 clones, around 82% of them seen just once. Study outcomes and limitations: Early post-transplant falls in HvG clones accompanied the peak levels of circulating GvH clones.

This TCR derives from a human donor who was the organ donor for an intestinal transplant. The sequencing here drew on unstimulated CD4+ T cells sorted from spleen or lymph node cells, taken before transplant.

The CDR3 loop reads CASSVLAQGTPQHF. As DNA, the CDR3 is TGTGCCAGCAGCGTTTTAGCCCAGGGGACGCCCCAGCATTTT. The chain combines TRBV9 with TRBJ1-5; the D gene is possibly TRBD1 (6 bases). V dropped 2 bases and J dropped 9 bases, with 15 bases sitting between them. This CDR3 contains 14 residues. Germline lookup yields CDR1 SGDLS and CDR2 YYNGEE.